This is a list of T cell receptor beta chains from one sample in a study of blood T cell repertoires in COVID-19. Method: immunoSEQ multiplex PCR; TCRdb's copy keeps in-frame clones and lacks some. The sample includes hundreds of thousands of clones, around 87% of them seen just once. Sequencing was done on a sample of peripheral blood. Every receptor here comes from a woman aged 50 to 60 who had recovered from COVID-19. Each CDR3 is given with its conserved first and last residue. D genes are given only for firm matches. Clone sizes are given selectively: once, few, many, or a class where the clone is expanded.

size: -
V: TRBV29-1
J: TRBJ2-5
D: -
CDR3: CSVEHRRQETQYF
DNA: TGCAGCGTTGAACATAGGAGGCAAGAGACCCAGTACTTC

size: once
V: TRBV27
J: TRBJ2-3
D: TRBD1
CDR3: CASRLTGGRDTQYF
DNA: TGTGCCAGCAGACTGACAGGGGGCAGGGATACGCAGTATTTT

size: -
V: TRBV10-3
J: TRBJ2-7
D: -
CDR3: CAISDTVYEQYF
DNA: TGTGCCATCAGTGATACGGTCTACGAGCAGTACTTC

size: -
V: TRBV11-2
J: TRBJ2-7
D: -
CDR3: CASSSRGREQYF
DNA: TGTGCCAGCAGCTCTCGAGGCCGCGAGCAGTACTTC

size: -
V: TRBV7-8
J: TRBJ2-7
D: TRBD2
CDR3: CASSLGTSGIVYEQYF
DNA: TGTGCCAGCAGCTTGGGGACTAGCGGGATTGTCTACGAGCAGTACTTC

size: -
V: TRBV11-3
J: TRBJ1-1
D: -
CDR3: CASSSGGLATEAFF
DNA: TGTGCCAGCAGCTCAGGTGGGTTGGCCACTGAAGCTTTCTTT

size: few
V: TRBV11-1
J: TRBJ1-1
D: TRBD1
CDR3: CASSIRYGTGTTEAFF
DNA: TGTGCCAGCAGCATCAGGTATGGGACAGGGACCACTGAAGCTTTCTTT

size: -
V: TRBV9
J: TRBJ2-3
D: TRBD2
CDR3: CASSVSSGGNTDTQYF
DNA: TGTGCCAGCAGCGTATCTAGCGGGGGAAACACAGATACGCAGTATTTT

size: -
V: TRBV28
J: TRBJ1-1
D: -
CDR3: CASSPVAMNTEAFF
DNA: TGTGCCAGCTCCCCTGTCGCTATGAACACTGAAGCTTTCTTT

size: few
V: TRBV7-9
J: TRBJ1-1
D: -
CDR3: CASSLDNSEAFF
DNA: TGTGCCAGCAGTCTCGACAACTCTGAAGCTTTCTTT

size: -
V: TRBV28
J: TRBJ2-1
D: TRBD1
CDR3: CASSRQGALPGYNEQFF
DNA: TGTGCCAGCAGTCGTCAGGGGGCCCTCCCAGGCTACAATGAGCAGTTCTTC

size: -
V: TRBV15
J: TRBJ2-7
D: -
CDR3: CATSRGRGAQYF
DNA: TGTGCCACCAGCAGAGGCAGGGGGGCGCAGTACTTC

size: -
V: TRBV2
J: TRBJ2-3
D: TRBD2
CDR3: CASRAGETDTQYF
DNA: TGTGCCAGCAGAGCGGGGGAGACAGATACGCAGTATTTT

size: -
V: TRBV5-1
J: TRBJ2-3
D: TRBD1
CDR3: CASSLRQGVQDTQYF
DNA: TGCGCCAGCAGCTTAAGACAGGGAGTCCAAGATACGCAGTATTTT

size: -
V: TRBV4-3
J: TRBJ2-3
D: -
CDR3: CASSASGGETDTQYF
DNA: TGCGCCAGCAGCGCCAGTGGCGGAGAGACAGATACGCAGTATTTT

size: -
V: TRBV5-1
J: TRBJ1-6
D: -
CDR3: CASSLEGGATNSPLHF
DNA: TGCGCCAGCAGCTTGGAAGGGGGAGCGACGAATTCACCCCTCCACTTT

size: -
V: TRBV7-9
J: TRBJ1-5
D: -
CDR3: CASSLEFPGVGGTQHF
DNA: TGTGCCAGCAGCTTAGAATTCCCTGGGGTGGGGGGGACCCAGCATTTT

size: -
V: TRBV5-6
J: TRBJ2-7
D: TRBD1
CDR3: CASSWGQGGYEQYF
DNA: TGTGCCAGCAGCTGGGGACAGGGAGGGTACGAGCAGTACTTC

size: -
V: TRBV7-3
J: TRBJ2-2
D: TRBD2
CDR3: CASSLGAGGTITGELFF
DNA: TGTGCCAGCAGCTTAGGGGCGGGAGGGACGATCACCGGGGAGCTGTTTTTT

size: few
V: TRBV30
J: TRBJ1-2
D: -
CDR3: CACTTWGPNYGYTF
DNA: TGTGCCTGCACGACCTGGGGCCCTAACTATGGCTACACCTTC

size: few
V: TRBV2
J: TRBJ1-6
D: -
CDR3: CASADRERSPLHF
DNA: TGTGCCAGCGCAGACAGAGAACGTTCACCCCTCCACTTT

size: -
V: TRBV5-4
J: TRBJ2-7
D: TRBD2
CDR3: CASSEREDPLDEQYF
DNA: TGTGCCAGCAGCGAGCGGGAGGATCCCCTGGACGAGCAGTACTTC

size: few
V: TRBV6-2/TRBV6-3
J: TRBJ1-1
D: -
CDR3: CASSTQGVGTEAFF
DNA: TGTGCCAGCAGTACACAGGGTGTCGGCACTGAAGCTTTCTTT

size: few
V: TRBV6-2/TRBV6-3
J: TRBJ2-7
D: TRBD2
CDR3: CASSYGLAAYEQYF
DNA: TGTGCCAGCAGTTACGGGCTAGCGGCCTACGAGCAGTACTTC

size: -
V: TRBV6-1
J: TRBJ2-7
D: -
CDR3: CASSEGPYEQYF
DNA: TGTGCCAGCAGTGAAGGGCCCTACGAGCAGTACTTC

size: -
V: TRBV11-2
J: TRBJ2-3
D: -
CDR3: CASSFSDGGTQYF
DNA: TGTGCCAGCAGCTTTAGCGACGGTGGTACGCAGTATTTT

size: -
V: TRBV2
J: TRBJ1-4
D: -
CDR3: CASSVYSRNEKLFF
DNA: TGTGCCAGCAGTGTATATTCCAGAAATGAAAAACTGTTTTTT

size: once
V: TRBV2
J: TRBJ1-1
D: TRBD1
CDR3: CASMGQGSTEAFF
DNA: TGTGCCAGCATGGGACAGGGTTCCACTGAAGCTTTCTTT